This T cell receptor (beta chain) came from a study of cytomegalovirus exposure and HLA in healthy donors (dated by TCRdb to 2016 to 2017). Regarding the study in general: According to a later analysis, one platform produced both the roughly 120 validation repertoires and the approximately 600 repertoires of the first cohort. To predict cytomegalovirus infection status, the study brought together high-throughput TCR immunosequencing, statistical association of individual TCRs with disease status, and machine learning. A separate validation cohort of more than 100 different subjects was used in addition to the roughly 700-subject first cohort. The study aimed to test whether cataloging public T cell receptors could reveal signatures of past pathogen exposure.

Receptor libraries were prepared by the immunoSEQ multiplex PCR assay. In the source study's methods: A statistical classification framework was built to diagnose cytomegalovirus status from the catalog of TCR beta chain sequences. The table comes from immuneACCESS by way of TCRdb, which keeps in-frame sequences with V and J called. Part of the clones is missing from these tables; in studies checked, under half for an unresolved V gene and the rest for unknown reasons. For V, J and clone size, that table is used; D and trimming come from the DNA. The sample table records about 150,000 clones; about 94% of these occur just once. About 1.7% of the sample lies in the top ten. A note on this clone: Its antigen is unknown. Base qualities are not provided; no much larger clone lies one nucleotide away.

Per the germline V gene, MDHEN is the CDR1 and SYDVKM is the CDR2. V and J are trimmed by 2 bases and 7 bases, and the gene matches miss 0 bases of the junction. The CDR3 spans 12 residues, from the cysteine through the phenylalanine. Kept here is only the CDR3 DNA, which spans 36 bases and is read in frame from base 1. Separate from the roughly 700-subject first cohort, the validation cohort of more than 90 subjects was the group to which the donors belonged. The research as a whole found: Most TCR sequences were seen in very few donors, while some public TCRs were found in many individuals. The classifier was reported to diagnose cytomegalovirus status with high specificity and sensitivity in both the original and validation cohorts. The validation cohort had no HLA typing available for a later analysis, so co-occurrence within that cohort was assessed over all 130 or so repertoires. A few of the identified cytomegalovirus-associated TCR beta chains were confirmed in vitro to be specific for cytomegalovirus antigens. Of the cluster scores, 94% were above 0 in a later analysis, which found that TCRs clustered in the first cohort also tended to co-occur in the 120 validation repertoires. In the study, approximately 160 TCR beta chains were listed as associated with cytomegalovirus. It was suggested by the authors that the approach could potentially be generalized to other disease states and immunological phenotypes.

Rearrangement joined TRBV28 to TRBJ2-7; 9 junctional bases match TRBD2. Specimen: PBMCs. This clonotype was obtained from a man aged 18 to 30 in good health and CMV-seropositive. The DNA reads as follows: TGTGCCAGCAGTTTAGCGGGGGGGGAGCAGTACTTC. Translation gives CASSLAGGEQYF. Beyond the CDR3, the reference TRBV28 and TRBJ2-7 genes provide the residues; the full variable domain reads: DVKVTQSSRYLVKRTGEKVFLECVQDMDHENMFWYRQDPGLGLRLIYFSYDVKMKEKGDIPEGYSVSREKKERFSLILESASTNQTSMYLCASSLAGGEQYFGPGTRLTVT.